This is a list of T cell receptor beta chains from one sample in a study of PD-1 blockade in classical Hodgkin lymphoma. Data came from immunoSEQ multiplex PCR; TCRdb stores just in-frame clones and leaves some out. Of 10,000 or so clones in the sample, roughly 70% are singletons; the top ten hold 10% to 13%. Here the sequenced sample was CD8+ T cells from blood, taken before the fourth cycle of nivolumab. Every receptor here comes from a human donor with classical Hodgkin lymphoma. CDR3s leave out the opening cysteine and the closing phenylalanine or tryptophan. The order of the fields is V gene, CDR3 protein.

>TRBV9
ASSGGQTNTEAF
>TRBV29-1
SADLIRDSGHNEQF
>TRBV7-2
ASSLQPAGELF
>TRBV7-2
ASSLGSSGSYNEQF
>TRBV4-2
ASSPEADYTEAF
>TRBV28
ASSSNRRLSYEQY
>TRBV7-6
ASSLPSDGGYGYT
>TRBV5-5
ASSWTSGFSYEQY
>TRBV30
AWSSTNYGYT
>TRBV2
ASSSDATSYEQY
>TRBV5-1
ASSLDHRGSGNTIY
>TRBV10-2
ASSTSPGTGSYGYT
>TRBV30
AWSVTRVDGYT
>TRBV7-8
ASSPWTGEPSEQY
>TRBV7-6
ASSPQERGDNEQF
>TRBV2
ASYRDLRKNTIY
>TRBV5-1
ASSLEGVTEAF
>TRBV9
ASSGSGGPYNEQF
>TRBV29-1
SVEGKREWGYEQY
>TRBV7-2
ASSLGGEDYMNTEAF
>TRBV6-5
ASSYLGAEAF
>TRBV7-9
ASSPRDSSGSGELF
>TRBV6-5
ASSYAGNQPQH
>TRBV6-5
ASSYGRGEGQPQH
>TRBV6-5
ASSTEFRGAEAF
>TRBV7-2
ASSTNAGGRAGELF
>TRBV2
ASSPRQLSGANVLT
>TRBV7-9
ASSLKAANTGELF
>TRBV29-1
SVEAPGITRVT
>TRBV5-4
ASSLGRNTEAF
>TRBV28
ASSSPSRTEDEQY
>TRBV27
ASSSASVNYGYT
>TRBV30
AWSVGDFEAF
>TRBV4-1
ASSQVSAGVSSYEQY
>TRBV13
ASSVGLGLAGVEQY
>TRBV7-9
ASSFGTEAF
>TRBV19
ASRYSGTGGNQPQH
>TRBV28
ASSLFGTADNEQF
>TRBV9
ASSVGREQY
>TRBV9
ASSTDLYTDTQY
>TRBV4-1
ASMGHGADTQY
>TRBV7-9
ASSPGINTEAF
>TRBV7-3
ASSLYRDRGQTGELF
>TRBV7-3
ASSSSDSLETQY
>TRBV5-4
ASSPGAGVTYEQY
>TRBV25-1
ASSDGFQDTQY
>TRBV9
ASSAGTGGSDEQY
>TRBV7-9
ASRDVDSYEQY
>TRBV7-9
ASSLWGAGHLAKNIQY